The present T cell receptor (beta chain) was sequenced within a study of T cell repertoires in cytomegalovirus infection. Via MiXCR, TCRdb re-called the reads, giving one row per CDR3 protein. The table shows fewer than 300,000 distinct CDR3 sequences, with roughly 23% occurring only once. J gave up 4 bases and V 6 bases, and 3 bases lay outside the gene matches. Looked up from germline, CDR1 is SEHNR and CDR2 is FQNEAQ (reference sequence). The CDR3 has 14 residues. The source is a human donor in good health (CMV status not recorded). Some clones in this sample may be carry-over from other donors' samples. The sequenced sample consisted of PBMCs. V and J are TRBV7-9 and TRBJ1-5, with 10 bases lining up with TRBD1. The CDR3 region is CASRGTGVNQPQHF. The CDR3 DNA sequence: TGTGCCAGCAGGGGGACAGGGGTTAATCAGCCCCAGCATTTT.